This paragraph covers one T cell receptor beta chain sequence. This clonotype was counted a single time. Its antigen remains unidentified. Within one base of it there is no much larger clone, and no base qualities were kept. A single read is weak support. RNA was extracted using the RNeasy kit, and roughly 0.5 to 1 microgram was reverse transcribed with random hexamers. The immunoSEQ multiplex PCR assay, covering 54 Vbeta and 13 Jbeta segments, was used to amplify TCR beta CDR3 regions. PCR amplification bias was corrected by using a synthetic template baseline for primer optimization and computational correction. The study's own analysis went as follows. Reads were annotated to V, D and J genes per IMGT and analyzed with immunoSEQ Analyzer, keeping only productive sequences. Clonality was computed as one minus Shannon entropy normalized by log2 of the number of productive unique sequences. For each patient and control, public and private clones were evaluated among the 100 most prevalent clones. Clones were defined as Susac-specific when absent from the healthy and MS cohorts, from about a thousand published viral clones and from other ImmuneACCESS disease sequences. TCRdb applied fastp at Q25 and MiXCR to the public reads, then kept only in-frame beta chains. Merged by CDR3 protein, the rows form single entries marked with the most common genes and DNA. Here the V and J calls rest on TCRdb's processing, not on the authors' analysis. Counted in this sample were around 59,000 distinct CDR3 sequences; around nine tenths of them appeared once. The ten largest make up roughly 0.19% of the sample.

The data belong to a study of CD8 T cells in Susac syndrome (dated by TCRdb to 2018 to 2020). Broadly, across the study: Repertoire sequencing was used to test whether CD8+ T cell activation and differentiation in Susac syndrome was antigen driven. The clonality of the CD8+ T cell repertoire was compared across about a dozen healthy donors, roughly 14 Susac syndrome patients and under 19 multiple sclerosis patients. Beyond this particular receptor, the publication reports: The number of individuals in the TCR sequencing and HLA analysis was acknowledged as relatively small.

High-throughput TCR beta sequencing profiled peripheral blood CD8+ and CD4+ T cells from healthy donors, Susac syndrome patients and multiple sclerosis patients. The healthy donors served as controls matched for age and sex. Bulk CD8+ and CD4+ T cells were purified by magnetic negative isolation, whereas CD8+ TEMRA cells were enriched by FACS. Blood was drawn into EDTA tubes, processed within 24 hours, and PBMCs were isolated by density gradient centrifugation. PBMCs intended for TCR sequencing were cryopreserved in liquid nitrogen and were subsequently thawed in a 37 degrees C water bath. The sorted or isolated CD4+, CD8+ and CD8+ TEMRA cells reached a purity of at least 90%. This TCR derives from a human donor in good health. Sequencing was carried out using CD8+ T cells from PBMCs.

The CDR3 protein is CASSQVGNTEAFF. DNA sequence: TGTGCCAGCAGCCAAGTTGGGAACACTGAAGCTTTCTTT. Recombination joined TRBV4-2 with TRBJ1-1; the D segment cannot be called with confidence. The germline V gene yields LGHNA for CDR1 and YNFKEQ for CDR2. The CDR3 sequence holds 13 residues, the cysteine and phenylalanine included. Only the CDR3 DNA stays, 39 bases, in frame from base 1. Trimming removed 1 base from V and 1 base from J, leaving 4 bases between the germline ends.